This T cell receptor (beta chain) was sequenced in a study of blood T cell repertoires in COVID-19. Repertoires were generated with immunoSEQ multiplex PCR, while TCRdb's copy carries only in-frame clones and drops some. The sample yields some 210,000 clones, over 75% seen once. This clone was detected once. Unmatched junction bases numbered 12, after V lost 6 bases and J lost 1 base. Germline V gene sequence: CDR1 ENHRY, CDR2 SYGVKD. The CDR3 loop spans 19 amino acids. The V call is TRBV10-3, the J call TRBJ2-1; 13 positions match TRBD2. Specimen: PBMCs or T cells enriched from blood (not recorded which). This clonotype was obtained from a man aged 35 to 55 who had recovered from COVID-19. CDR3 region: CAISGTSGTKLGSYNEQFF. The CDR3 bases are TGTGCCATCAGCGGGACTAGCGGGACTAAGTTAGGGTCCTACAATGAGCAGTTCTTC.